This record concerns one TCR beta chain sequence. Germline CDR1 SGHTA, CDR2 FQGNSA. The CDR3 contains 14 residues. The V gene lost 5 bases and the J gene lost 6 bases, with 17 bases spanning the gap. These data belong to a study of technical replicates of blood from a handful of donors. Some clones are missing from TCRdb's copy, which holds only in-frame ones; the method was immunoSEQ multiplex PCR. The sample holds 85,000 to 100,000 clones, approximately 96% seen once. Input material: T cells isolated from PBMCs. This TCR derives from a human donor in good health. The rearrangement uses TRBV7-2 and TRBJ2-7, with D possibly TRBD1 on 5 matching bases. In DNA, the CDR3 is TGTGCCAGCAGCCCTACCGTTCCTAGGGGCGAGCAGTACTTC. Its translation: CASSPTVPRGEQYF.